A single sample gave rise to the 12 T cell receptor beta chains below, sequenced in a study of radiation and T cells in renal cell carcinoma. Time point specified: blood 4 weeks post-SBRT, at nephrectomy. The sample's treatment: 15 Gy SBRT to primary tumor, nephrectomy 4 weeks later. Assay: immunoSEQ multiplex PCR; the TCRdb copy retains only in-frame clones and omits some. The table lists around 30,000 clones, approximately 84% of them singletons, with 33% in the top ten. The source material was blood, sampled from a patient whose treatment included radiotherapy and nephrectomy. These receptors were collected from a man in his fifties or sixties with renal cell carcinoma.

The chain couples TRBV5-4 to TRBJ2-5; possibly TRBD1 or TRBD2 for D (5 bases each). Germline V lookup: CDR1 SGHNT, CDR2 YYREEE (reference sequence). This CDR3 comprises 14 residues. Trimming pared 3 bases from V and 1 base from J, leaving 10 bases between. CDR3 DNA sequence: TGTGCCAGCAGCTACTGGGACGGCCAAGAGACCCAGTACTTC. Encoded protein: CASSYWDGQETQYF.

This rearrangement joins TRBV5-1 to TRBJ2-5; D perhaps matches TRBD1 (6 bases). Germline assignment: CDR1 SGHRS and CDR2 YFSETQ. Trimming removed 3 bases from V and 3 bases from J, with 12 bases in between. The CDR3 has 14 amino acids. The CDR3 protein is CASSSGQTKETQYF. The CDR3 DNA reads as TGCGCCAGCAGCTCCGGACAGACAAAAGAGACCCAGTACTTC.

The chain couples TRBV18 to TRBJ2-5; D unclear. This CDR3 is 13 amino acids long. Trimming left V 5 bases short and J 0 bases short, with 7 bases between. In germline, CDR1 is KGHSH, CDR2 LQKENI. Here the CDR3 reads CASSAGYQETQYF. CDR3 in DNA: TGTGCCAGCTCAGCTGGCTACCAAGAGACCCAGTACTTC.

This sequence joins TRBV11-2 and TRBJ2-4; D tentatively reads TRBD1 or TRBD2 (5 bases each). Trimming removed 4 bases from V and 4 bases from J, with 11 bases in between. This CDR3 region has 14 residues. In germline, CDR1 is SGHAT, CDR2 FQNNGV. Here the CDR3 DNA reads TGTGCCAGCAGCTCCGGGGCCTTTAAAAACATTCAGTACTTC. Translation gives CASSSGAFKNIQYF.

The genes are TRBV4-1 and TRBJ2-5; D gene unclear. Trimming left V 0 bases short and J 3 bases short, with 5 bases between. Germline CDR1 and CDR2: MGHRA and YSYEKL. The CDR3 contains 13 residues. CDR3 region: CASSQDLEETQYF. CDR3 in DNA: TGCGCCAGCAGCCAAGATTTGGAAGAGACCCAGTACTTC.

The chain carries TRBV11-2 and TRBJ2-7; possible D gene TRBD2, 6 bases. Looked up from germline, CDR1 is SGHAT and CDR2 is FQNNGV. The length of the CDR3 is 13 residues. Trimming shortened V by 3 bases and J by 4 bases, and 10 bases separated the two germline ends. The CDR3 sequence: CASSLGREYEQYF. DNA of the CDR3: TGTGCCAGCAGCTTGGGGCGGGAATACGAGCAGTACTTC. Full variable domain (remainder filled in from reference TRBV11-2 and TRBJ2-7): EAGVAQSPRYKIIEKRQSVAFWCNPISGHATLYWYQQILGQGPKLLIQFQNNGVVDDSQLPKDRFSAERLKGVDSTLKIQPAKLEDSAVYLCASSLGREYEQYFGPGTRLTVT.

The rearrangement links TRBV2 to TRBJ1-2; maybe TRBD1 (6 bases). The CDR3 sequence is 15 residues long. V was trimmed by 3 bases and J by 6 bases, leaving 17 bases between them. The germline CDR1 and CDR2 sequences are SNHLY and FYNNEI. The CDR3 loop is CASSEDGGQVNGYTF. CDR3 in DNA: TGTGCCAGCAGTGAGGATGGGGGGCAGGTCAATGGCTACACCTTC. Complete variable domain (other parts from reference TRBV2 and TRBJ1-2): EPEVTQTPSHQVTQMGQEVILRCVPISNHLYFYWYRQILGQKVEFLVSFYNNEISEKSEIFDDQFSVERPDGSNFTLKIRSTKLEDSAMYFCASSEDGGQVNGYTFGSGTRLTVV.

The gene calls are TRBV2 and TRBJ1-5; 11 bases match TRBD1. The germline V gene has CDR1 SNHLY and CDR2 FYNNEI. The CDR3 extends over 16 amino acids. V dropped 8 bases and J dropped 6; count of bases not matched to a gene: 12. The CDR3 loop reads CASGGQGAFKRQPQHF. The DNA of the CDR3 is TGTGCCAGCGGCGGACAGGGGGCTTTTAAACGTCAGCCCCAGCATTTT.

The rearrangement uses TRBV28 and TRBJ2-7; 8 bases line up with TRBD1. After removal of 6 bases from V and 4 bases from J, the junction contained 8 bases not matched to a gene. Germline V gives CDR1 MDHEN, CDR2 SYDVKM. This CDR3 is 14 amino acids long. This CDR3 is CASSPGQAKYEQYF. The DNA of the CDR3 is TGTGCCAGCAGCCCGGGACAGGCCAAATACGAGCAGTACTTC.

The CDR3 sequence: CASSVGTGIYEQYF. CDR3 bases: TGTGCCAGCAGCGTAGGGACAGGGATCTACGAGCAGTACTTC. This chain joins TRBV9 and TRBJ2-7; 8 bases are shared with TRBD1. CDR1 SGDLS and CDR2 YYNGEE come from the germline V gene. After removal of 0 bases from V and 3 bases from J, the junction contained 2 bases not matched to a gene. This CDR3 has 14 residues.

CDR3 loop: CSVEGSSYEQYF. CDR3 nucleotide sequence: TGCAGCGTTGAGGGTAGCTCCTACGAGCAGTACTTC. This sequence joins TRBV29-1 and TRBJ2-7; no definite D call. V lost 3 bases, J lost 0 bases, and 6 bases lay in between. Per the germline V gene, CDR1 is SQVTM and CDR2 is ANQGSEA. This CDR3 contains 12 residues.

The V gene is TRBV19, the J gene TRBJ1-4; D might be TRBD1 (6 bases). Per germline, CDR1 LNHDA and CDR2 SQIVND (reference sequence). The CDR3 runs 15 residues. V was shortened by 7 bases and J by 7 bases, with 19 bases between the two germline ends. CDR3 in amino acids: CASTLDGRGGEKLFF. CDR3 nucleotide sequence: TGTGCCAGTACCCTGGATGGCAGGGGTGGTGAAAAACTGTTTTTT.